These 9 T cell receptor beta chains share one sample of origin, sequenced in a study of T cell changes during pregnancy in multiple sclerosis. Data came from immunoSEQ multiplex PCR; TCRdb stores just in-frame clones and leaves some out. Of over 60,000 clones in the sample, about 91% were seen once. The sequencing used CD4+ T cells from peripheral blood mononuclear cells, collected in the third trimester of pregnancy. Every receptor here comes from a female donor in good health, enrolled as a control in a pregnancy study.

Here the CDR3 DNA reads TGTGCCAGCAGCTCAATGACAGGGGGCATTTACGAGCAGTACTTC. Protein: CASSSMTGGIYEQYF. The chain employs TRBV5-4 and TRBJ2-7; 10 bases are shared with TRBD1. V lost 3 bases and J lost 4; bases outside the gene matches: 7. The germline CDR1 and CDR2 sequences are SGHNT and YYREEE (reference sequence). CDR3 length equals 15 residues.

The V call is TRBV5-4, the J call TRBJ2-2; 7 nucleotides line up with TRBD1. The CDR3 length is 16 residues. Germline V gene sequence: CDR1 SGHNT, CDR2 YYREEE (reference sequence). V was clipped by 2 bases and J by 0 bases; unmatched bases: 4. The CDR3 region has the DNA TGTGCCAGCAGCTTAGACAGGGCGACGAACACCGGGGAGCTGTTTTTT. It encodes CASSLDRATNTGELFF.

The chain is built from TRBV5-6 and TRBJ2-2; tentative D call: TRBD2 (6 bases). Looked up from germline, CDR1 is SGHDT and CDR2 is YYEEEE. Trimming took off 4 bases at V and 12 bases at J, with 19 bases between the two ends. CDR3 size: 14 residues. Here the CDR3 reads CASSQLLSGVQLFF. The CDR3 DNA is TGTGCCAGCAGCCAGCTCCTTAGCGGCGTGCAGCTGTTTTTT.

The chain carries TRBV6-1 and TRBJ2-4; tentative D call: TRBD2 (5 bases). Deletions cut 2 bases from V and 6 bases from J, with 8 bases between. Germline CDR1 is MNHNS and CDR2 is SASEGT. The CDR3 has 13 amino acids. Here the CDR3 DNA reads TGTGCCAGCAGTGAATCGGGAAGAAACATTCAGTACTTC. It translates to CASSESGRNIQYF.

The CDR3 loop reads CASSSSGVNTGELFF. CDR3 DNA: TGTGCCAGCAGTAGTTCAGGGGTGAACACCGGGGAGCTGTTTTTT. The J gene is TRBJ2-2, the V gene TRBV6-6; D possibly corresponds to TRBD1 (6 bases). This CDR3 comprises 15 residues. The germline V gene has CDR1 MNHNY and CDR2 SVGAGI (reference sequence). Trimming shortened V by 5 bases and J by 1 base, and 11 bases separated the two germline ends.

CDR3 sequence reads: CAISEYESTDTQYF. The CDR3 DNA follows: TGTGCCATCAGTGAGTATGAGTCGACAGATACGCAGTATTTT. V usage is TRBV10-3 and J usage is TRBJ2-3, with D unresolved. The CDR3 covers 14 residues. The V gene lost 1 base and the J gene lost 3 bases, with 8 bases spanning the gap. From germline, CDR1 is ENHRY and CDR2 SYGVKD.

The chain carries TRBV5-4 and TRBJ1-6, with D possibly TRBD1 on 5 matching bases. V lost 3 bases, J lost 6 bases, and 16 bases lay in between. The CDR3 is 16 amino acids. Germline V CDR1 and CDR2: SGHNT, YYREEE (reference sequence). CDR3 region: CASSSFRGATNSPLHF. CDR3 bases: TGTGCCAGCAGCTCCTTTCGTGGGGCGACTAATTCACCCCTCCACTTT.

This rearrangement joins TRBV25-1 to TRBJ1-3; perhaps TRBD1 as D (6 bases). Trimming cost V 3 bases and J 0 bases, with 12 bases left between them. CDR1 is MGHDK and CDR2 is SYGVNS in the germline V gene. The CDR3 covers 16 residues. CDR3 in amino acids: CASSDLDSFSGNTIYF. The CDR3 DNA reads as TGTGCCAGCAGTGACTTGGACAGCTTCTCTGGAAACACCATATATTTT.

This chain links TRBV7-6 with TRBJ1-2; no definite D call. The ends were cut back, 5 bases at V and 6 bases at J, with 25 bases in the middle. CDR1 SGHVS and CDR2 FNYEAQ come from the germline V gene. This CDR3 comprises 17 residues. CDR3 nucleotide sequence: TGTGCCAGCAGCCCGACCGTGGAGGTTCGGCAGGCGAATGGCTACACCTTC. This sequence encodes CASSPTVEVRQANGYTF.